The 28 T cell receptor beta chains reported below all come from one sample, sequenced in a study of OX40 agonist ivuxolimab in advanced cancers. Library prep was done by the immunoSEQ multiplex PCR assay. This is the immuneACCESS table as TCRdb keeps it, with only in-frame sequences that have V and J called. A part of the clones is gone; compared with another copy, unresolved V genes explain less than half, and the rest is unexplained. The sample includes around 91,000 clones, with 80% to 90% observed a single time. The biggest ten clones account for 0.19% of the sample. The sequencing used CD4+ or CD8+ T cells sorted from blood, collected in a trial of the OX40 agonist ivuxolimab. The receptors shown here come from an adult with an advanced solid tumor such as melanoma, head and neck, liver or kidney cancer.

This clone was recorded once. This chain joins TRBV19 and TRBJ2-1, with D perhaps TRBD1 (6 bases). Trimming left V 6 bases short and J 3 bases short, with 9 bases between. The CDR3 length is 13 residues. Germline V gene data show CDR1 as LNHDA and CDR2 as SQIVND (reference sequence). DNA of the CDR3: TGTGCCAGTAGCCGGGACAACTACAATGAGCAGTTCTTC. Translating gives CASSRDNYNEQFF.

The chain recombines TRBV19 with TRBJ1-5, with D maybe TRBD1 (5 bases). Germline V gene sequence: CDR1 LNHDA, CDR2 SQIVND (reference sequence). Trimming shortened V by 8 bases and J by 0 bases, and 11 bases separated the two germline ends. The CDR3 consists of 14 residues. CDR3 DNA: TGTGCCAGTTACAGGACAAATAGCAATCAGCCCCAGCATTTT. It codes for CASYRTNSNQPQHF.

CDR3: CASSTTNSGANVLTF. CDR3 sequence (DNA): TGTGCCAGTAGTACCACTAACTCTGGGGCCAACGTCCTGACTTTC. V usage is TRBV19 and J usage is TRBJ2-6; unclear D gene. This CDR3 region has 15 residues. Trimming cost V 4 bases and J 0 bases, with 7 bases left between them. CDR1 and CDR2 from the germline V gene are LNHDA and SQIVND (reference sequence).

The J gene is TRBJ1-5, the V gene TRBV5-1; D uncertain. Germline lookup yields CDR1 SGHRS and CDR2 YFSETQ. This CDR3 has 16 amino acids. The V and J ends lost 0 bases and 6 bases respectively, with 16 bases between them. The DNA for the CDR3 is TGCGCCAGCAGCTTGGAGGGATCGGCGTTGGGTCAGCCCCAGCATTTT. It codes for CASSLEGSALGQPQHF. The full variable domain, its missing parts supplied by reference TRBV5-1 and TRBJ1-5, is KAGVTQTPRYLIKTRGQQVTLSCSPISGHRSVSWYQQTPGQGLQFLFEYFSETQRNKGNFPGRFSGRQFSNSRSEMNVSTLELGDSALYLCASSLEGSALGQPQHFGDGTRLSIL.

The chain is built from TRBV9 and TRBJ2-1; D possibly corresponds to TRBD2 (6 bases). Trimming shortened V by 1 base and J by 3 bases, and 11 bases separated the two germline ends. This CDR3 region has 15 residues. In germline, CDR1 is SGDLS, CDR2 YYNGEE. The CDR3 is CASSVSGSDYNEQFF. CDR3 DNA: TGTGCCAGCAGCGTAAGCGGGTCTGACTACAATGAGCAGTTCTTC.

V gene TRBV28 combines with J gene TRBJ1-3; D remains ambiguous. From germline, CDR1 is MDHEN and CDR2 SYDVKM. The V gene lost 4 bases and the J gene lost 1 base, with 17 bases spanning the gap. The CDR3 consists of 17 residues. Here the CDR3 DNA reads TGTGCCAGCAGTTCCCTCGAGGGAAGATTTTCTGGAAACACCATATATTTT. It translates to CASSSLEGRFSGNTIYF.

The chain is built from TRBV29-1 and TRBJ1-4; 9 positions agree with TRBD1. V dropped 4 bases and J dropped 6; count of bases not matched to a gene: 3. Germline V CDR1 and CDR2: SQVTM, ANQGSEA. The CDR3 has 13 residues. The CDR3 region has the DNA TGCAGCGTTGGCCGGGACAGGGATGAAAAACTGTTTTTT. Translation: CSVGRDRDEKLFF.

The chain links TRBV5-6 to TRBJ1-4; TRBD1 agrees at 8 bases. This CDR3 has 15 residues. V was clipped by 4 bases and J by 7 bases; unmatched bases: 9. Germline V lookup: CDR1 SGHDT, CDR2 YYEEEE. The chain's CDR3 is CASSLTGRGPEKLFF. The CDR3 nucleotides are TGTGCCAGCAGCCTGACCGGCAGGGGGCCTGAAAAACTGTTTTTT.

This chain joins TRBV6-6 and TRBJ1-1; D is unresolved. The germline CDR1 and CDR2 sequences are MNHNY and SVGAGI (reference sequence). Trimming pared 0 bases from V and 10 bases from J, leaving 12 bases between. There are 13 residues in the CDR3. DNA of the CDR3: TGTGCCAGCAGTTACTCTCGCGGGGAGGGAGCTTTCTTT. Translated, it gives CASSYSRGEGAFF.

This rearrangement joins TRBV10-1 to TRBJ2-3, with D possibly TRBD1 on 6 matching bases. The ends were cut back, 1 base at V and 5 bases at J, with 10 bases in the middle. CDR1 is WNHNN and CDR2 is SYGVQD in the germline V gene (reference sequence). The CDR3 runs to 14 residues. The CDR3, as DNA: TGCGCCAGCAGTGAGTGGGGGCGGGTAGATACGCAGTATTTT. Amino acids: CASSEWGRVDTQYF.

The chain couples TRBV29-1 to TRBJ2-1; perhaps TRBD1 as D (5 bases). V was cut by 6 bases and J by 2 bases, with 14 bases left in between. This CDR3 region has 14 residues. In germline, CDR1 is SQVTM, CDR2 ANQGSEA. This CDR3 reads CSVKDSTTYNEQFF. CDR3 coding DNA: TGCAGCGTCAAAGACAGTACAACCTACAATGAGCAGTTCTTC.

This clone was found a few times. The rearrangement links TRBV5-1 to TRBJ1-2; 10 nucleotides align to TRBD1. Germline V lookup: CDR1 SGHRS, CDR2 YFSETQ. V shed 0 bases and J 8 bases; nucleotides not matched to a gene: 10. This CDR3 has 16 amino acids. CDR3: CASSLGQGAPARGYTF. The CDR3 coding sequence is TGCGCCAGCAGCTTGGGACAGGGGGCGCCTGCGAGGGGCTACACCTTC.

This chain joins TRBV5-6 and TRBJ1-1; D gene uncertain. The germline gives CDR1 SGHDT, CDR2 YYEEEE. The V end was cut by 4 bases, the J end by 4 bases, with 8 bases between. The CDR3 sequence is 12 residues long. The CDR3 spells CASSPQGTEAFF. The CDR3 DNA is TGTGCCAGCAGCCCGCAAGGCACTGAAGCTTTCTTT.

The chain joins TRBV5-1 to TRBJ2-7; TRBD1 aligns across 11 bases. In germline, CDR1 is SGHRS, CDR2 YFSETQ. This CDR3 comprises 14 residues. The V gene end was trimmed by 4 bases and the J gene end by 3 bases; junction bases not matched to a gene: 3. The CDR3 bases are TGCGCCAGCAGCCAAGGGACAGGGGGCTACGAGCAGTACTTC. Translation gives CASSQGTGGYEQYF.

This clone was found once. The gene calls are TRBV25-1 and TRBJ1-2; D is unresolved. Germline-derived CDR1 and CDR2 are MGHDK and SYGVNS. This CDR3 contains 13 residues. Trimming shortened V by 3 bases and J by 3 bases, and 8 bases separated the two germline ends. The CDR3 coding sequence is TGTGCCAGCAGTGATCCAGTAGACTATGGCTACACCTTC. Amino acids: CASSDPVDYGYTF.

The chain links TRBV28 to TRBJ2-1, with a tentative D call TRBD1 (6 bases). V dropped 5 bases and J dropped 6 bases, with 20 bases sitting between them. Germline loops: CDR1 MDHEN, CDR2 SYDVKM. CDR3 length equals 16 residues. The CDR3 bases are TGTGCCAGCAGTCCGTTAGGGCAGGGGAAAGGCAATGAGCAGTTCTTC. Translating gives CASSPLGQGKGNEQFF.

The rearrangement uses TRBV2 and TRBJ2-3; 8 bases are shared with TRBD2. CDR1 is SNHLY and CDR2 is FYNNEI in the germline V gene. The CDR3 contains 17 residues. V was pared by 4 bases and J by 3 bases, with 12 bases of the junction left unmatched. Here the CDR3 DNA reads TGTGCCAGCAGTGTTTTCGTACTGCGGGAGGAGACAGATACGCAGTATTTT. Residues: CASSVFVLREETDTQYF.

The genes are TRBV4-2 and TRBJ1-5; TRBD1 is a possible D gene (5 bases). V lost 0 bases to trimming and J lost 4 bases, with 10 bases between them. Germline CDR1 LGHNA, CDR2 YNFKEQ. This CDR3 has 15 residues. In nucleotides, the CDR3 is TGTGCCAGCAGCCAAGACAGGGTTCGGAATCAGCCCCAGCATTTT. Protein product: CASSQDRVRNQPQHF.

V gene TRBV5-6 combines with J gene TRBJ2-4; D perhaps matches TRBD1 (6 bases). V was shortened by 4 bases and J by 1 base, with 15 bases between the two germline ends. Germline loops: CDR1 SGHDT, CDR2 YYEEEE. The CDR3 is made up of 16 amino acids. This CDR3 reads CASSLGFTGAKNIQYF. The DNA for the CDR3 is TGTGCCAGCAGCCTTGGGTTTACAGGGGCCAAAAACATTCAGTACTTC.

In regard to this clone: The same CDR3 is also encoded by other DNA sequences in this sample. The chain combines TRBV6-6 with TRBJ1-5; no clear D. Trimming shortened V by 2 bases and J by 0 bases, and 5 bases separated the two germline ends. This CDR3 contains 14 residues. Germline V CDR1 and CDR2: MNHNY, SVGAGI (reference sequence). CDR3 DNA: TGTGCCAGCAGTTACAGGGATAGCAATCAGCCCCAGCATTTT. Residues: CASSYRDSNQPQHF.

This rearrangement joins TRBV7-2 to TRBJ2-1; 7 bases are shared with TRBD2. Germline loops: CDR1 SGHTA, CDR2 FQGNSA. The CDR3 contains 15 residues. J was trimmed by 1 base and V by 5 bases; bases with no gene match: 5. Here the CDR3 reads CASSPLASSYNEQFF. In nucleotides, the CDR3 is TGTGCCAGCAGCCCACTAGCGTCATCCTACAATGAGCAGTTCTTC. Full variable domain (rest looked up from reference TRBV7-2 and TRBJ2-1): GAGVSQSPSNKVTEKGKDVELRCDPISGHTALYWYRQSLGQGLEFLIYFQGNSAPDKSGLPSDRFSAERTGGSVSTLTIQRTQQEDSAVYLCASSPLASSYNEQFFGPGTRLTVL.

The chain combines TRBV21-1 with TRBJ1-5; the table names TRBD1, a call not compared with the DNA. TRBV21-1 is marked as a pseudogene. The CDR3 totals 15 residues. CDR3 protein: CANLQVKGSNQPQHF. The CDR3 DNA sequence: TGTGCCAACCTACAGGTAAAAGGTAGCAATCAGCCCCAGCATTTT.

The rearrangement joins TRBV10-3 to TRBJ2-1; a weak D match, TRBD2 (5 bases). CDR1 is ENHRY and CDR2 is SYGVKD in the germline V gene. V lost 8 bases and J 15 bases, leaving 17 bases between the germline ends. The CDR3 runs to 11 residues. DNA of the CDR3: TGTGCCATCGGCCCGGGGTTCCGATTGTTCTTC. This codes for CAIGPGFRLFF.

This rearrangement joins TRBV5-1 to TRBJ2-1, with D tentatively TRBD1 or TRBD2 (7 bases each). V was cut by 10 bases and J by 8 bases, with 25 bases left in between. The CDR3 has 15 residues. The germline CDR1 and CDR2 sequences are SGHRS and YFSETQ. The DNA of the CDR3 is TGCGCCGCCGAACCGGAGGCAGGGGGGGCTCATGAGCAGTTCTTC. Encoded protein: CAAEPEAGGAHEQFF.

This chain links TRBV9 with TRBJ1-6, with 7 bases aligning to TRBD1. The ends lost 5 bases at V and 6 bases at J; junction bases unmatched: 8. The germline V gene encodes CDR1 SGDLS and CDR2 YYNGEE. This CDR3 comprises 15 residues. CDR3 nucleotide sequence: TGTGCCAGCAGGCGGGGAGGGGGCGTTAATTCACCCCTCCACTTT. This encodes CASRRGGGVNSPLHF.

The genes are TRBV5-5 and TRBJ1-4, with TRBD1 identical over 9 bases. The CDR3 spans 12 residues. Germline V gene lookup returns CDR1 SGHKS and CDR2 YYEKEE (reference sequence). J gave up 16 bases and V 5 bases, and 9 bases lay outside the gene matches. The CDR3 DNA is TGTGCCAGCAGTGGCGACCGGGACAGGGAGTTTTTT. As protein: CASSGDRDREFF. Complete variable domain (other parts from reference TRBV5-5 and TRBJ1-4): DAGVTQSPTHLIKTRGQQVTLRCSPISGHKSVSWYQQVLGQGPQFIFQYYEKEERGRGNFPDRFSARQFPNYSSELNVNALLLGDSALYLCASSGDRDREFFGSGTQLSVL.

The chain joins TRBV27 to TRBJ1-2; D remains unclear. This CDR3 has 13 residues. Germline V CDR1 and CDR2: MNHEY, SMNVEV (reference sequence). Trimming pared 5 bases from V and 7 bases from J, leaving 14 bases between. The CDR3 protein is CASSGFKSAGYTF. The CDR3 bases are TGTGCCAGCAGTGGGTTTAAGTCGGCTGGCTACACCTTC.

CDR3 coding DNA: TGTGCCAGCTCACGGGTCCCCCCCGGGACTAGCGGGACCCAAGGACTAGAGACCCAGTACTTC. Protein product: CASSRVPPGTSGTQGLETQYF. The chain has TRBV18 and TRBJ2-5; 13 bases map to TRBD2. J lost 4 bases, V lost 4 bases, and 21 bases had no gene match. Germline CDR1 and CDR2: KGHSH and LQKENI. The CDR3 has 21 residues.